The rows below give T cell receptor beta chains drawn from one sample of a study of T cell responses to AZD1222 COVID-19 vaccine. Repertoires were generated with immunoSEQ multiplex PCR, while TCRdb's copy carries only in-frame clones and drops some. The sample carries fewer than 120,000 clones, around 90% recorded once. Sequencing used peripheral blood, obtained 28 days after the second AZD1222 dose. These receptors all come from an adult who received the AZD1222 COVID-19 vaccine. Both conserved end residues are part of each CDR3. The D gene is left open where the match is weak. Size is stated for part of the rows, as once, few or many counts, or as a class when the clone is expanded.

v_gene: TRBV6-1
abundance: -
j_gene: TRBJ1-5
d_gene: -
CDR3nt: TGTGCCAGCAGTGAAGGGGCGGGTGCTCAGCCCCAGCATTTT
CDR3aa: CASSEGAGAQPQHF

v_gene: TRBV2
abundance: -
j_gene: TRBJ1-1
d_gene: -
CDR3nt: TGTGCCAGCAGTGAACGCGAACGGGCTGTCGAAGCTTTCTTT
CDR3aa: CASSERERAVEAFF

v_gene: TRBV4-2
abundance: once
j_gene: TRBJ2-3
d_gene: -
CDR3nt: TGTGCCAGCAGCCTGGGGGGTAACATGGGGACAGATACGCAGTATTTT
CDR3aa: CASSLGGNMGTDTQYF

v_gene: TRBV4-2
abundance: -
j_gene: TRBJ2-3
d_gene: -
CDR3nt: TGTGCCAGCAGCCAAGAAGGCTCGGACGGCGGCCCCGGGAATACGCAGTATTTT
CDR3aa: CASSQEGSDGGPGNTQYF

v_gene: TRBV14
abundance: -
j_gene: TRBJ1-1
d_gene: -
CDR3nt: TGTGCCAGCAGCCAAGTTCCGGGGGGGGCTGGAGCTTTCTTT
CDR3aa: CASSQVPGGAGAFF

v_gene: TRBV7-6
abundance: -
j_gene: TRBJ2-5
d_gene: -
CDR3nt: TGTGCCAGCAGCCAAGGGACGGTACAAGAGACCCAGTACTTC
CDR3aa: CASSQGTVQETQYF

v_gene: TRBV5-5
abundance: -
j_gene: TRBJ2-7
d_gene: TRBD1
CDR3nt: TGTGCCAGCAGCTTCGAGGGGGCGCGTTCCTACGAGCAGTACTTC
CDR3aa: CASSFEGARSYEQYF

v_gene: TRBV7-9
abundance: once
j_gene: TRBJ2-2
d_gene: -
CDR3nt: TGTGCCAGCAGCCCTAAAGCCCCCCGGATAGGGGTCGGGGAGCTGTTTTTT
CDR3aa: CASSPKAPRIGVGELFF

v_gene: TRBV28
abundance: once
j_gene: TRBJ1-2
d_gene: -
CDR3nt: TGTGCCAGCAGATCCGGACAGACCTACTATGGCTACACCTTC
CDR3aa: CASRSGQTYYGYTF

v_gene: TRBV5-1
abundance: -
j_gene: TRBJ1-4
d_gene: -
CDR3nt: TGCGCCAGCAGCTTGGGGCAGGGCGGGGAAAAACTGTTTTTT
CDR3aa: CASSLGQGGEKLFF

v_gene: TRBV2
abundance: -
j_gene: TRBJ1-2
d_gene: -
CDR3nt: TGTGCCAGCAGTGCTGGGTTTGGCTACACCTTC
CDR3aa: CASSAGFGYTF

v_gene: TRBV24-1
abundance: once
j_gene: TRBJ1-1
d_gene: TRBD1
CDR3nt: TGTGCCACCAGTGATTCCCGGACAGGGGCCACTGAAGCTTTCTTT
CDR3aa: CATSDSRTGATEAFF

v_gene: TRBV5-1
abundance: -
j_gene: TRBJ2-7
d_gene: -
CDR3nt: TGCGCCAGCAGGCAGAACTACGAGCAGTACTTC
CDR3aa: CASRQNYEQYF

v_gene: TRBV28
abundance: -
j_gene: TRBJ2-7
d_gene: -
CDR3nt: TGTGCCAGCGAACGGGGGGCCCACGAGCAGTACTTC
CDR3aa: CASERGAHEQYF

v_gene: TRBV19
abundance: -
j_gene: TRBJ2-1
d_gene: TRBD2
CDR3nt: TGTGCCAGTAGTACTAGGACTAGTGACTACAATGAGCAGTTCTTC
CDR3aa: CASSTRTSDYNEQFF

v_gene: TRBV6-2/TRBV6-3
abundance: -
j_gene: TRBJ1-1
d_gene: TRBD1
CDR3nt: TGTGCCAGCAGTGCGTACAGGGGTCTCCGTGAAGCTTTCTTT
CDR3aa: CASSAYRGLREAFF

v_gene: TRBV7-2
abundance: -
j_gene: TRBJ1-1
d_gene: -
CDR3nt: TGTGCCAGCAGCTTCGGAGGGCGGATGATGAACACTGAAGCTTTCTTT
CDR3aa: CASSFGGRMMNTEAFF

v_gene: TRBV28
abundance: -
j_gene: TRBJ2-1
d_gene: TRBD1
CDR3nt: TGTGCCAGCAGTCGGCAGACAGGGGTGCGTGAGCAGTTCTTC
CDR3aa: CASSRQTGVREQFF

v_gene: TRBV30
abundance: -
j_gene: TRBJ2-1
d_gene: TRBD2
CDR3nt: TGTGCCTGGAGTCTGCGGGAGGGCCATGAGCAGTTCTTC
CDR3aa: CAWSLREGHEQFF

v_gene: TRBV6-5
abundance: -
j_gene: TRBJ2-7
d_gene: TRBD2
CDR3nt: TGTGCCAGCAGCCCCGGACTAGCGGGGGGGAGAGAGCAGTACTTC
CDR3aa: CASSPGLAGGREQYF

v_gene: TRBV30
abundance: -
j_gene: TRBJ2-1
d_gene: TRBD2
CDR3nt: TGTGCCTGGAGTGAGGCGGGGGGTTTATCCTACAATGAGCAGTTCTTC
CDR3aa: CAWSEAGGLSYNEQFF

v_gene: TRBV11-3
abundance: -
j_gene: TRBJ2-7
d_gene: -
CDR3nt: TGTGCCAGCAGCTTGAACCAGGCCTACGAGCAGTACTTC
CDR3aa: CASSLNQAYEQYF

v_gene: TRBV6-6
abundance: -
j_gene: TRBJ1-5
d_gene: -
CDR3nt: TGTGCCAGCAGGCCTGGGGGCGGCAATCAGCCCCAGCATTTT
CDR3aa: CASRPGGGNQPQHF

v_gene: TRBV24-1
abundance: -
j_gene: TRBJ2-1
d_gene: TRBD2
CDR3nt: TGTGCCACCAGTGGAGGTAGCGGGGGGCTCAATGAGCAGTTCTTC
CDR3aa: CATSGGSGGLNEQFF

v_gene: TRBV5-1
abundance: -
j_gene: TRBJ2-7
d_gene: TRBD1
CDR3nt: TGCGCCAGCAGCGTACCGGGACAGTACTACGAGCAGTACTTC
CDR3aa: CASSVPGQYYEQYF

v_gene: TRBV6-4
abundance: -
j_gene: TRBJ2-2
d_gene: TRBD1
CDR3nt: TGTGCCAGCCGTCCCCAAGAAGGGGGCCAGGAGCTGTTTTTT
CDR3aa: CASRPQEGGQELFF

v_gene: TRBV13
abundance: -
j_gene: TRBJ1-6
d_gene: -
CDR3nt: TGTGCCAGCAGCGGAAGGACAGCGGTGAATTCACCCCTCCACTTT
CDR3aa: CASSGRTAVNSPLHF

v_gene: TRBV18
abundance: -
j_gene: TRBJ2-5
d_gene: -
CDR3nt: TGTGCCAGCTCGCAAGTCCAAGAGACCCAGTACTTC
CDR3aa: CASSQVQETQYF

v_gene: TRBV7-9
abundance: -
j_gene: TRBJ1-1
d_gene: -
CDR3nt: TGTGCCAGCAGCTTCCCCCTGGGGGACACTGAAGCTTTCTTT
CDR3aa: CASSFPLGDTEAFF

v_gene: TRBV9
abundance: -
j_gene: TRBJ2-6
d_gene: -
CDR3nt: TGTGCCAGCAGCGTAGCCGGCCCCTCTGGGGCCAACGTCCTGACTTTC
CDR3aa: CASSVAGPSGANVLTF

v_gene: TRBV7-9
abundance: -
j_gene: TRBJ2-7
d_gene: -
CDR3nt: TGTGCCAGCAGCTTAGAACAGATCTACGAGCAGTACTTC
CDR3aa: CASSLEQIYEQYF

v_gene: TRBV29-1
abundance: -
j_gene: TRBJ2-7
d_gene: TRBD2
CDR3nt: TGCAGCGTTGCCTTTGGACTAGCGGGAGTATACGAGCAGTACTTC
CDR3aa: CSVAFGLAGVYEQYF

v_gene: TRBV3-1/TRBV3-2
abundance: -
j_gene: TRBJ1-6
d_gene: TRBD1
CDR3nt: TGTGCCAGCAGCGGCCGGGACAGGGGGACACCCCTCCACTTT
CDR3aa: CASSGRDRGTPLHF

v_gene: TRBV29-1
abundance: -
j_gene: TRBJ1-2
d_gene: -
CDR3nt: TGCAGCGTGGGGGATACTGGGATCTATGGCTACACCTTC
CDR3aa: CSVGDTGIYGYTF

v_gene: TRBV6-6
abundance: -
j_gene: TRBJ1-2
d_gene: TRBD1
CDR3nt: TGTGCCAGCAGTGGTCCGGGACAGGGGGCCAATGGCTACACCTTC
CDR3aa: CASSGPGQGANGYTF

v_gene: TRBV5-1
abundance: -
j_gene: TRBJ2-2
d_gene: -
CDR3nt: TGCGCCAGCAGCTTGTCGGCAGGGTCGAACACCGGGGAGCTGTTTTTT
CDR3aa: CASSLSAGSNTGELFF

v_gene: TRBV5-1
abundance: -
j_gene: TRBJ2-5
d_gene: TRBD2
CDR3nt: TGCGCCAGCAGGCTAGCGGGGAGGGGCGAACAAGAGACCCAGTACTTC
CDR3aa: CASRLAGRGEQETQYF

v_gene: TRBV4-1
abundance: -
j_gene: TRBJ1-1
d_gene: -
CDR3nt: TGCGCCAGCAGCCAAGCATATAGTACAGTCCTCCCTGAAGCTTTCTTT
CDR3aa: CASSQAYSTVLPEAFF

v_gene: TRBV7-9
abundance: -
j_gene: TRBJ2-1
d_gene: -
CDR3nt: TGTGCCAGCAGCTTACGGACCCCTCCGGATGAGCAGTTCTTC
CDR3aa: CASSLRTPPDEQFF

v_gene: TRBV7-8
abundance: -
j_gene: TRBJ2-7
d_gene: TRBD2
CDR3nt: TGTGCCAGCACCTTGACCAGCGGGGTCTCCTACGAGCAGTACTTC
CDR3aa: CASTLTSGVSYEQYF

v_gene: TRBV25-1
abundance: -
j_gene: TRBJ1-6
d_gene: TRBD1
CDR3nt: TGTGCCAGCAGTGACGACAGGGGCCTAAATTCACCCCTCCACTTT
CDR3aa: CASSDDRGLNSPLHF

v_gene: TRBV2
abundance: -
j_gene: TRBJ1-5
d_gene: -
CDR3nt: TGTGCCAGCAGTGACAAACAGGCTATTAGCAATCAGCCCCAGCATTTT
CDR3aa: CASSDKQAISNQPQHF

v_gene: TRBV7-8
abundance: -
j_gene: TRBJ1-2
d_gene: -
CDR3nt: TGTGCCAGCAGCTTAGGGCCCCGGACCCCCGTTCGTAACTATGGCTACACCTTC
CDR3aa: CASSLGPRTPVRNYGYTF

v_gene: TRBV7-2
abundance: -
j_gene: TRBJ2-1
d_gene: TRBD2
CDR3nt: TGTGCCAGCAGCTTAGGCACTAGCGGCTCCTACAATGAGCAGTTCTTC
CDR3aa: CASSLGTSGSYNEQFF

v_gene: TRBV6-5
abundance: -
j_gene: TRBJ2-7
d_gene: -
CDR3nt: TGTGCCAGCAGTAACGGACAGTCCTACGAGCAGTACTTC
CDR3aa: CASSNGQSYEQYF

v_gene: TRBV11-3
abundance: -
j_gene: TRBJ2-7
d_gene: -
CDR3nt: TGTGCCAGGATGGGGCGGACCACCTTGCTGTTATACGAGCAGTACTTC
CDR3aa: CARMGRTTLLLYEQYF

v_gene: TRBV7-6
abundance: many
j_gene: TRBJ2-3
d_gene: -
CDR3nt: TGTGCCAGCAGCTTTCGGCCCGGGGCGACAGATACGCAGTATTTT
CDR3aa: CASSFRPGATDTQYF